This T cell receptor beta chain was observed in a study of patients and donors after allogeneic stem cell transplantation. TCRdb independently ran MiXCR on the RT-PCR reads; one entry per CDR3 protein. The profile covers 800,000 to 1,000,000 distinct CDR3 sequences, with 18% appearing a single time and 5% to 7.5% taken by the ten largest. The V segment lost 0 bases and the J segment 3 bases; nucleotides outside the gene matches: 14. This CDR3 spans 19 amino acids. From germline, CDR1 is MNHEY and CDR2 SMNVEV (reference sequence). The chain uses TRBV27 and TRBJ2-3, with TRBD2 matching over 8 bases. The sequence derives from a human donor who was either an allogeneic HSCT recipient or a stem cell or donor lymphocyte infusion donor (not recorded which). It is not recorded whose cells these are; they may come from a transplant donor. The specimen was blood, either unsorted or a sorted T cell fraction (not recorded which). The CDR3 protein is CASSLSRRRAGGGTDTQYF. The CDR3 DNA sequence: TGTGCCAGCAGTTTATCACGTCGGCGCGCGGGAGGTGGGACAGATACGCAGTATTTT.